Following are 20 T cell receptor beta chains from one sample sequenced in a study of T cell changes during pregnancy in multiple sclerosis. Some clones are missing from TCRdb's copy, which holds only in-frame ones; the method was immunoSEQ multiplex PCR. The table has roughly 63,000 clones, around 91% seen once. Material: peripheral blood, obtained in the second trimester of pregnancy. The receptors were gathered from a female donor in good health, enrolled as a control in a pregnancy study.

The gene calls are TRBV19 and TRBJ1-1; weak D call: TRBD1 (5 bases). This CDR3 comprises 13 residues. Trimming left V 7 bases short and J 3 bases short, with 12 bases between. Germline V gene sequence: CDR1 LNHDA, CDR2 SQIVND (reference sequence). The CDR3 nucleotides read TGTGCCAGTAATCGACAGCCCTACACTGAAGCTTTCTTT. This codes for CASNRQPYTEAFF.

The rearrangement uses TRBV6-1 and TRBJ2-7, with 11 bases aligning to TRBD1. V lost 11 bases and J lost 7; bases outside the gene matches: 13. CDR3 size: 14 residues. CDR1 is MNHNS and CDR2 is SASEGT in the germline V gene. CDR3 residues: CAGGKGQGAGEQYF. The CDR3 region has the DNA TGTGCCGGAGGAAAAGGACAGGGGGCTGGAGAGCAGTACTTC.

J is TRBJ1-2 and V is TRBV14; 7 bases are a match to TRBD1. V was clipped by 6 bases and J by 4 bases; unmatched bases: 5. This CDR3 is 13 amino acids long. CDR1 is SGHDN and CDR2 is FVKESK in the germline V gene. The DNA of the CDR3 is TGTGCCAGCAGACCTACAGGGGTCTATGGCTACACCTTC. It is translated as CASRPTGVYGYTF.

This clone was recorded only once. The chain has TRBV7-2 and TRBJ2-7; 7 nucleotides align to TRBD1. The CDR3 contains 16 residues. In germline, CDR1 is SGHTA, CDR2 FQGNSA. The junction had 5 bases not matched to a gene; V was cut back by 0 bases and J by 0 bases. The CDR3 DNA sequence: TGTGCCAGCAGCTTAGCAGTGACAGGGACCTCCTACGAGCAGTACTTC. It encodes CASSLAVTGTSYEQYF. Full variable domain (missing parts from reference TRBV7-2 and TRBJ2-7): GAGVSQSPSNKVTEKGKDVELRCDPISGHTALYWYRQSLGQGLEFLIYFQGNSAPDKSGLPSDRFSAERTGGSVSTLTIQRTQQEDSAVYLCASSLAVTGTSYEQYFGPGTRLTVT.

This clone has just one count. The V call is TRBV7-2, the J call TRBJ1-2; possibly TRBD1 for D (6 bases). The CDR3 is 16 residues long. Germline CDR1 reads SGHTA; CDR2 reads FQGNSA. V was clipped by 1 base and J by 6 bases, with 18 bases between them. The CDR3 is CASSLERATGYHGYTF. As DNA, the CDR3 is TGTGCCAGCAGCTTAGAGAGGGCCACAGGGTACCATGGCTACACCTTC. The full variable domain, in which reference TRBV7-2 and TRBJ1-2 provide the parts outside the CDR3, is GAGVSQSPSNKVTEKGKDVELRCDPISGHTALYWYRQSLGQGLEFLIYFQGNSAPDKSGLPSDRFSAERTGGSVSTLTIQRTQQEDSAVYLCASSLERATGYHGYTFGSGTRLTVV.

The chain has TRBV2 and TRBJ2-7; 13 nucleotides agree with TRBD2. After removal of 10 bases from V and 7 bases from J, the junction contained 19 bases not matched to a gene. Germline V lookup: CDR1 SNHLY, CDR2 FYNNEI. The CDR3 extends over 17 amino acids. The CDR3 region has the DNA TGTGCCACCCGGACTAGCGGGGGACCTTTCCCCCCTGGGGAGCAGTACTTC. This gives the protein CATRTSGGPFPPGEQYF. The variable domain in full, with the rest retrieved from reference TRBV2 and TRBJ2-7, is EPEVTQTPSHQVTQMGQEVILRCVPISNHLYFYWYRQILGQKVEFLVSFYNNEISEKSEIFDDQFSVERPDGSNFTLKIRSTKLEDSAMYFCATRTSGGPFPPGEQYFGPGTRLTVT.

This chain links TRBV15 with TRBJ2-4, with 10 positions matching TRBD1. This CDR3 has 17 residues. CDR1 is LNHNV and CDR2 is YYDKDF in the germline V gene (reference sequence). The junction had 13 bases not matched to a gene; V was cut back by 3 bases and J by 8 bases. CDR3 DNA: TGTGCCACCAGCAGGGCACTGAGCCGGGACAGGGGTTACATTCAGTACTTC. This sequence encodes CATSRALSRDRGYIQYF.

The V gene is TRBV19, the J gene TRBJ2-7; 7 nucleotides match TRBD1. The ends lost 5 bases at V and 3 bases at J; junction bases unmatched: 4. Germline V CDR1 and CDR2: LNHDA, SQIVND (reference sequence). The CDR3 length is 13 residues. The CDR3 DNA follows: TGTGCCAGTAGTTACGACAGGGACTACGAGCAGTACTTC. It specifies CASSYDRDYEQYF.

The rearrangement uses TRBV5-1 and TRBJ1-6, with 7 nucleotides matching TRBD1. The germline CDR1 and CDR2 sequences are SGHRS and YFSETQ. This CDR3 is built from 15 residues. J lost 6 bases, V lost 1 base, and 4 bases had no gene match. The CDR3 DNA is TGCGCCAGCAGCTTGCAGGACAGGCCTAATTCACCCCTCCACTTT. Its translation is CASSLQDRPNSPLHF.

The chain joins TRBV6-1 to TRBJ1-1, with TRBD1 matching 10 bases. J gave up 5 bases and V 7 bases, and 10 bases lay outside the gene matches. CDR3 length: 15 residues. Germline V gives CDR1 MNHNS, CDR2 SASEGT. The CDR3 region is CASKDRGLSQTEAFF. The CDR3 nucleotides are TGTGCCAGCAAAGACAGGGGGCTGAGTCAAACTGAAGCTTTCTTT.

The rearrangement uses TRBV29-1 and TRBJ2-7; 13 bases map to TRBD2. CDR3 size: 16 residues. Germline V lookup: CDR1 SQVTM, CDR2 ANQGSEA. The trim removed 7 bases at V and 3 bases at J, leaving 12 bases unmatched. CDR3 sequence: CSARLAGGPTYYEQYF. CDR3 sequence (DNA): TGCAGCGCCCGACTAGCGGGGGGACCGACTTACTACGAGCAGTACTTC.

The chain links TRBV9 to TRBJ1-1; D might be TRBD1 (5 bases). This CDR3 is built from 14 residues. The germline V and J ends were trimmed by 4 bases and 8 bases, with 18 bases remaining between them. Germline CDR1 reads SGDLS; CDR2 reads YYNGEE. CDR3 loop: CASSPLGRGEEAFF. In DNA form, the CDR3 reads TGTGCCAGCAGCCCTCTGGGACGGGGGGAGGAAGCTTTCTTT.

For the CDR3, the DNA is TGTGCCAGCAGTCAGGCGGGAACGGGGAATGAGCAGTTCTTC. As protein: CASSQAGTGNEQFF. The gene calls are TRBV27 and TRBJ2-1; a possible D gene is TRBD2 (6 bases). This CDR3 has 14 amino acids. The V end lost 5 bases, the J end lost 7 bases, and 15 bases lay between the germline ends. Germline values: CDR1 MNHEY, CDR2 SMNVEV (reference sequence).

The chain employs TRBV5-1 and TRBJ2-7; possible D gene TRBD2, 5 bases. CDR1 SGHRS and CDR2 YFSETQ come from the germline V gene. Trimming cost V 0 bases and J 4 bases, with 14 bases left between them. This CDR3 contains 15 residues. CDR3 DNA: TGCGCCAGCAGCTTGGAGGGTCCGGGAACGTACGAGCAGTACTTC. Translated: CASSLEGPGTYEQYF. The full variable domain, with the rest looked up from reference TRBV5-1 and TRBJ2-7, is KAGVTQTPRYLIKTRGQQVTLSCSPISGHRSVSWYQQTPGQGLQFLFEYFSETQRNKGNFPGRFSGRQFSNSRSEMNVSTLELGDSALYLCASSLEGPGTYEQYFGPGTRLTVT.

V is TRBV6-4 and J is TRBJ1-1, with D tentatively TRBD1 (5 bases). Trimming took 8 bases from V and 5 from J, leaving 15 bases between them. The CDR3 runs 13 residues. Germline V gives CDR1 MRHNA, CDR2 SNTAGT. For the CDR3, the DNA is TGTGCCAGCTCGGCAGGGCCGGGTACTGAAGCTTTCTTT. This gives the protein CASSAGPGTEAFF.

This clone was counted a single time. The CDR3 here is CASSTGRVGELFF. As DNA, the CDR3 is TGTGCCAGCAGTACAGGGAGAGTCGGGGAGCTGTTTTTT. This chain uses TRBV6-6 with TRBJ2-2; D is perhaps TRBD1 (6 bases). The ends were cut back, 5 bases at V and 7 bases at J, with 11 bases in the middle. Germline loops: CDR1 MNHNY, CDR2 SVGAGI (reference sequence). The CDR3 length is 13 residues.

The V gene is TRBV5-6, the J gene TRBJ1-1, with TRBD1 as a possible D gene (5 bases). CDR3 length equals 13 residues. Germline-derived CDR1 and CDR2 are SGHDT and YYEEEE. V gave up 3 bases and J gave up 4 bases, with 10 bases separating them. The CDR3 protein is CASSSGGGTEAFF. As DNA, the CDR3 is TGTGCCAGCAGCTCCGGGGGTGGCACTGAAGCTTTCTTT.

The rearrangement uses TRBV7-2 and TRBJ1-2; TRBD1 aligns across 8 bases. CDR1 and CDR2 (germline): SGHTA, FQGNSA. Unmatched junction bases numbered 10, after V lost 5 bases and J lost 5 bases. This CDR3 is 15 amino acids long. CDR3 sequence: CASSPGQVGGYGYTF. The CDR3 DNA sequence: TGTGCCAGCAGCCCGGGACAGGTGGGGGGTTATGGCTACACCTTC.

This clone appeared a single time. The chain carries TRBV5-8 and TRBJ2-2; 7 bases match TRBD2. This CDR3 region has 18 residues. V dropped 1 base and J dropped 5; count of bases not matched to a gene: 14. Germline V CDR1 and CDR2: SGHTS, YDEGEE. The CDR3 DNA is TGTGCCAGCAGCTTGCTGGCGGCTAGCGGATACCCAACCGGGGAGCTGTTTTTT. As protein: CASSLLAASGYPTGELFF.

This clone showed up just once. J is TRBJ1-2 and V is TRBV28; D possibly corresponds to TRBD1 (6 bases). Germline V CDR1 and CDR2: MDHEN, SYDVKM. V lost 6 bases and J 3 bases, leaving 11 bases between the germline ends. The CDR3 has 13 residues. The chain's CDR3 is CASSRHRDYGYTF. DNA of the CDR3: TGTGCCAGCAGCCGTCACAGGGACTATGGCTACACCTTC.